This T cell receptor beta chain stems from a study of T-cell reconstitution after alpha-beta-depleted transplantation in children. Per germline, CDR1 SQVTM and CDR2 ANQGSEA. J gave up 5 bases and V 7 bases, and 7 bases lay outside the gene matches. This CDR3 is built from 13 residues. Unique molecular identifiers were incorporated during preparation of the TCRbeta library. TCRdb processed the PCR reads anew with MiXCR; each CDR3 protein has one entry. The table has hundreds of thousands of distinct CDR3 sequences, around 11% seen once. The sample consisted of PBMCs from the stem cell graft donor, taken from the stem cell graft. This chain connects TRBV29-1 to TRBJ2-1; 8 bases are shared with TRBD1. This TCR came from a human donor who donated a stem cell graft to a child with acute lymphoblastic leukemia. CDR3 region: CSEQGGVNNEQFF. The CDR3 coding sequence is TGCAGCGAACAGGGGGGAGTAAACAATGAGCAGTTCTTC.